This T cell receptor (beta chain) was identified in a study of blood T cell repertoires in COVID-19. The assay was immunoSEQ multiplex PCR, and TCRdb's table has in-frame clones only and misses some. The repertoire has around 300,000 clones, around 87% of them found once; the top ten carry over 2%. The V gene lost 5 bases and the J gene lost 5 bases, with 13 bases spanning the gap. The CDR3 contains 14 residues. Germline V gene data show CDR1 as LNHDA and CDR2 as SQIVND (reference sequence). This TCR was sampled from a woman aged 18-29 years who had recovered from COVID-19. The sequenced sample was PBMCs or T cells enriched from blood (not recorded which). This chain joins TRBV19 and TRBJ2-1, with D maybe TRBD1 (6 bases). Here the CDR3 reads CASSFGGRNNEQFF. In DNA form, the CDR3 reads TGTGCCAGTAGTTTTGGGGGCAGGAACAATGAGCAGTTCTTC.